One and the same sample provided the 11 T cell receptor beta chains below, sequenced in a study of cytomegalovirus exposure and HLA in healthy donors. In the PCR, 60 Vbeta and 13 Jbeta primers were used. Sequencing was performed with immunoSEQ multiplex PCR; in TCRdb, only in-frame clones are kept and a portion is missing. This table holds some 150,000 clones, 55% to 80% found once. The source material was PBMCs. The receptors shown here come from a woman aged 55-70 years in good health and CMV-seropositive.

The chain uses TRBV12-5 and TRBJ2-7; D might be TRBD2 (6 bases). V gave up 3 bases and J gave up 6 bases, with 9 bases separating them. The CDR3 runs 12 residues. CDR1 and CDR2 (germline): LGHNT, FRNRAP. The CDR3 here is CASGFGGTEQYF. The CDR3 DNA sequence: TGTGCTAGTGGTTTCGGCGGGACCGAGCAGTACTTC.

The sample holds a few counts of this clone. The chain couples TRBV20-1 to TRBJ1-1, with no clear D. Between the trimmed V and J ends, which lost 3 bases and 9 bases, there was a span of 8 bases. CDR1 and CDR2 (germline): DFQATT, SNEGSKA (reference sequence). The CDR3 sequence is 10 residues long. CDR3 nucleotides: TGCAGTGCTAGCCGGGAGAAAGCTTTCTTT. It is translated as CSASREKAFF.

V and J are TRBV30 and TRBJ1-6; D is uncertain. Germline CDR1 reads GTSNPN; CDR2 reads SVGIG (reference sequence). This CDR3 is 15 amino acids long. V dropped 0 bases and J dropped 5 bases, with 11 bases sitting between them. CDR3 protein: CAWSVCSGNNSPLHF. The CDR3 bases are TGTGCCTGGAGTGTTTGTTCAGGTAATAATTCACCCCTCCACTTT.

This clone turned up a few times. The V call is TRBV18, the J call TRBJ1-2; D is undetermined. This CDR3 contains 15 residues. V was pared by 3 bases and J by 2 bases, with 13 bases between. Germline assignment: CDR1 KGHSH and CDR2 LQKENI. The CDR3 nucleotides are TGTGCCAGCTCACCCTCTCTGACAAGAAACTATGGCTACACCTTC. Translating gives CASSPSLTRNYGYTF.

CDR3 sequence (DNA): TGTGCCAGCAGCTTCGGCAGGGGTGAGACCCAGTACTTC. This sequence encodes CASSFGRGETQYF. This chain connects TRBV11-3 to TRBJ2-5, with D possibly TRBD1 on 6 matching bases. The germline V and J ends were trimmed by 3 bases and 5 bases, with 10 bases remaining between them. The CDR3 has 13 amino acids. Germline CDR1 is SGHNT and CDR2 is YENEEA.

V gene TRBV4-3 combines with J gene TRBJ2-3, with 8 nucleotides matching TRBD2. Trimming at V came to 0 bases and at J to 3 bases, leaving 14 bases not matched to a gene. This CDR3 is 19 amino acids long. Germline lookup yields CDR1 LGHNA and CDR2 YSLEER. Here the CDR3 reads CASSQEGVSGIHGTDTQYF. DNA for the CDR3: TGCGCCAGCAGCCAAGAAGGAGTTAGCGGGATACATGGAACAGATACGCAGTATTTT.

V is TRBV9 and J is TRBJ2-2; D unclear. The CDR3 is 14 residues long. The V end lost 0 bases, the J end lost 4 bases, and 7 bases lay between the germline ends. In germline, CDR1 is SGDLS, CDR2 YYNGEE. The CDR3 DNA is TGTGCCAGCAGCGTAGGACTGGGCACCGGGGAGCTGTTTTTT. Protein product: CASSVGLGTGELFF. Full variable domain (remainder filled in from reference TRBV9 and TRBJ2-2): DSGVTQTPKHLITATGQRVTLRCSPRSGDLSVYWYQQSLDQGLQFLIQYYNGEERAKGNILERFSAQQFPDLHSELNLSSLELGDSALYFCASSVGLGTGELFFGEGSRLTVL.

The chain carries TRBV7-9 and TRBJ1-4; 7 nucleotides align to TRBD1. Germline CDR1 and CDR2: SEHNR and FQNEAQ (reference sequence). This CDR3 has 17 amino acids. J gave up 1 base and V 5 bases, and 10 bases lay outside the gene matches. The CDR3 is CASSITGTVITNEKLFF. In DNA form, the CDR3 reads TGTGCCAGCAGCATTACCGGGACAGTCATAACTAATGAAAAACTGTTTTTT.

The chain couples TRBV5-4 to TRBJ1-3, with 9 positions matching TRBD1. The germline CDR1 and CDR2 sequences are SGHNT and YYREEE (reference sequence). The V segment lost 4 bases and the J segment 0 bases; nucleotides outside the gene matches: 5. The CDR3 runs to 16 residues. CDR3 protein: CASSEGQGSSGNTIYF. The CDR3 DNA reads TGTGCCAGCAGCGAGGGACAGGGAAGCTCTGGAAACACCATATATTTT.

The genes are TRBV5-1 and TRBJ1-1; tentative D call: TRBD1 (6 bases). V dropped 0 bases and J dropped 4 bases, with 13 bases sitting between them. CDR3 length equals 15 residues. CDR1 and CDR2 (germline): SGHRS, YFSETQ. The CDR3 sequence: CASSLGTDRATEAFF. The CDR3 DNA is TGCGCCAGCAGCTTGGGGACAGACCGCGCCACTGAAGCTTTCTTT.

The chain couples TRBV10-3 to TRBJ2-1, with D perhaps matching TRBD2 (6 bases). V dropped 3 bases and J dropped 1 base, with 10 bases sitting between them. CDR3 size: 15 residues. The germline V gene has CDR1 ENHRY and CDR2 SYGVKD. CDR3 protein: CAISDGSGSYNEQFF. CDR3 bases: TGTGCCATCAGTGACGGGAGTGGGTCCTACAATGAGCAGTTCTTC.